This T cell receptor (beta chain) stems from a study of blood T cell repertoires in COVID-19. Study-wide context: Some COVID-19 samples were acute and others convalescent; all came from the United States, Italy and Spain. Sources were T cells, B-cell-depleted T cells, or PBMCs; the material itself was cDNA or gDNA.

In this sample, this clone turned up once. Only in-frame clones appear in the TCRdb table, and some are missing; sequencing was by immunoSEQ multiplex PCR. The table lists some 300,000 clones, around nine tenths of them singletons. V trimming: 5 bases; J trimming: 3 bases; junction bases outside the gene matches: 14. CDR3 length equals 17 residues. Germline loops: CDR1 MDHEN, CDR2 SYDVKM. The source of this sequence is a woman aged 50 to 60 who had been exposed to COVID-19. Sample: PBMCs or T cells enriched from blood (not recorded which). V usage is TRBV28 and J usage is TRBJ1-1; 8 bases fit TRBD1. The CDR3 bases are TGTGCCAGCAGTCCGATTGGACAGGGAGGGTTGGACACTGAAGCTTTCTTT. Protein: CASSPIGQGGLDTEAFF.